The source of this T cell receptor (beta chain) is a study of shared clonotypes between healthy human individuals. Assay: immunoSEQ multiplex PCR; the TCRdb copy retains only in-frame clones and omits some. The table records 1,100,000 or so clones, 75% to 85% of them present only once. V was clipped by 1 base and J by 0 bases; unmatched bases: 5. The germline CDR1 and CDR2 sequences are SGHRS and YFSETQ. The length of the CDR3 is 16 residues. This clone was seen only a few times. The sample taken for sequencing was memory CD4+ T cells from PBMCs. The subset here: CD45RA-negative fraction. V usage is TRBV5-1 and J usage is TRBJ2-3; 7 bases match TRBD1. This clonotype originated in a man between 18 and 29 years old in good health. Some clones in this sample may be carry-over from other donors' samples. CDR3 sequence reads: CASSLYRDSSTDTQYF. In DNA, the CDR3 is TGCGCCAGCAGCTTGTACCGGGACAGCAGCACAGATACGCAGTATTTT.